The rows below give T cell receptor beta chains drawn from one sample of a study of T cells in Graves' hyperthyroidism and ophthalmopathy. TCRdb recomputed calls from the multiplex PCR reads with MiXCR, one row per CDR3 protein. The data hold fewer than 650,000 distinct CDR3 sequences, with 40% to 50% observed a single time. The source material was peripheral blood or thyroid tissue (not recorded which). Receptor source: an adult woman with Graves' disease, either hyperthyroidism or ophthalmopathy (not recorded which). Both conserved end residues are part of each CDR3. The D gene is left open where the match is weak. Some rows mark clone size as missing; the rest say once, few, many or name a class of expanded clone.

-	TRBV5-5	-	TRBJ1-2	TGTGCCAGCAGCTTGGCCGAACACTATGGCTACACCTTC	CASSLAEHYGYTF
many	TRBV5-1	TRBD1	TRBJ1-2	TGCGCCAGCAGCTTGGAGGTGGGACAGGGGGTATATGGCTACACCTTC	CASSLEVGQGVYGYTF
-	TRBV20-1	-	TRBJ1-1	TGCAGTGCTAGAGATTCGAACACTGAAGCTTTCTTT	CSARDSNTEAFF
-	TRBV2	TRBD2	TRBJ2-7	TGTGCCACCGCGGGACTAGTTTCCTACGAGCAGTACTTC	CATAGLVSYEQYF
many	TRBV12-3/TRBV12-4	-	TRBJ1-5	TGTGCCAGCAGTTTGGACTGGGAGCCCCAGCATTTT	CASSLDWEPQHF
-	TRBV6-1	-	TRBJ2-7	TGTGCCAGCAAAGTCTCTGGGAACGACGAGCAGTACTTC	CASKVSGNDEQYF
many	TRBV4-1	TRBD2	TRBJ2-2	TGCGCCAGCAGCCCTCGATGGACTAGTACGGCCGGGGAGCTGTTTTTT	CASSPRWTSTAGELFF
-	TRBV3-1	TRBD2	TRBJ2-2	TGTGCCAGCAGCCAATCGTCACTAGCGGGAGCCGGGGAGCTGTTTTTT	CASSQSSLAGAGELFF
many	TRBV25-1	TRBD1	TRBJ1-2	TGTGCCAGCAGAGGCCCCGGGACAGGGGGCGAGGGTTCGTATGGCTACACCTTC	CASRGPGTGGEGSYGYTF
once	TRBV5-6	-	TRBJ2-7	TGTGCCAGCAGCGCGCCGGGACACCTCTACTTC	CASSAPGHLYF
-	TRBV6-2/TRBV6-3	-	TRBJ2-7	TGTGCCAGCATACCCGAAGACCCTGGACAGACCTACGAGCAGTACTTC	CASIPEDPGQTYEQYF
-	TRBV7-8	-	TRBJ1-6	TGTGCCAGCAGCTTAGAGGCAGGGGCGAATTCACCCCTCCACTTT	CASSLEAGANSPLHF
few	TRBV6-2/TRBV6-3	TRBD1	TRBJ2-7	TGTGCCAGCAGTTACCGGACAGGGCGATTGGAGCAGTACTTC	CASSYRTGRLEQYF
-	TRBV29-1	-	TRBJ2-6	TGCAGCGTTCGGACTGGGGCCAACGTCCTGACTTTC	CSVRTGANVLTF
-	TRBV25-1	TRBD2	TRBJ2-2	TGTGCCAGCAGGGGCGGGGGGAGCGGGGAGCTGTTTTTT	CASRGGGSGELFF
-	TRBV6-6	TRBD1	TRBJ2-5	TGTGCCAGCAGTTACTCGGCAGGGGGTCGGCGGGAGACCCAGTACTTC	CASSYSAGGRRETQYF
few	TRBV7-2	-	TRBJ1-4	TGTGCCAGCAGCCGCAGGGGACCCCCGCTGTTTTTT	CASSRRGPPLFF
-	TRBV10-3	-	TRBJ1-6	TGTGCCAGCGTCTCGACTGCAAGCCCCTATAATTCACCCCTCCACTTT	CASVSTASPYNSPLHF
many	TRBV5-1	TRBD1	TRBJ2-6	TGCGCCAGCAGCCGACAGGGGGTTAGCTCTGGGGCCAACGTCCTGACTTTC	CASSRQGVSSGANVLTF
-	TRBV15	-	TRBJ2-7	TGTGCCACCAGCAGAGAGAGCGCAGCCCACTACGAGCAGTACTTC	CATSRESAAHYEQYF
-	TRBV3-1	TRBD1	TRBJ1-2	TGTGCCAGCAGCCTACAACAGGGGGGTAGCTACACCTTC	CASSLQQGGSYTF
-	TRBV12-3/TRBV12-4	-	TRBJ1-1	TGTGCCAGCAGTCCCCATGCGGGGGACACTGAAGCTTTCTTT	CASSPHAGDTEAFF
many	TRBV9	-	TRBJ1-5	TGTGCCAGCAGCGCGGGTTATAGCAATCAGCCCCAGCATTTT	CASSAGYSNQPQHF
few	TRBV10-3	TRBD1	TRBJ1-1	TGTGCCATTGCGACAGGGGCCAACACTGAAGCTTTCTTT	CAIATGANTEAFF
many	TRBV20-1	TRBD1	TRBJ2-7	TGCAGTGCTAAAGGACAGGGCACGCGTTTTTACGAGCAGTACTTC	CSAKGQGTRFYEQYF